These T cell receptor beta chains were read from a single sample in a study of T cell repertoires in cytomegalovirus infection. No cognate antigen is known for these TCRs. TCRdb fed the reads into MiXCR, producing one record per CDR3 protein. The sample consists of over 250,000 distinct CDR3 sequences, 22% of them appearing once. Specimen: cultured PBMCs, collected from culture after CMV antigen stimulation. These receptors came from a human donor in good health (CMV status not recorded). Some clones in this sample may be carry-over from other donors' samples. Each CDR3 is given with its conserved first and last residue. The D gene is left open where the match is weak. Where a row states a size, it is once, few, many or the class of an expanded clone; other rows omit it.

v_gene	abundance	d_gene	j_gene	CDR3nt	CDR3aa
TRBV5-6	-	-	TRBJ2-2	TGTGCCAGCAGCTTAACGGGAAAGGTCACCGGGGAGCTGTTTTTT	CASSLTGKVTGELFF
TRBV20-1	few	TRBD2	TRBJ2-1	TGCAGTGCTAGAACGGAGCGGGACTCCTACAATGAGCAGTTCTTC	CSARTERDSYNEQFF
TRBV10-3	-	-	TRBJ1-5	TGTGCCATCAGTGAGGCCGGGCTAATGGATCAGCCCCAGCATTTT	CAISEAGLMDQPQHF
TRBV18	few	-	TRBJ1-5	TGTGCCAGCTCACCAGGGGTGGGGAGTGGAAGCAATCAGCCCCAGCATTTT	CASSPGVGSGSNQPQHF
TRBV5-1	few	TRBD1	TRBJ2-7	TGCGCCAGCAGCCCCCGCCCCATAGGACAGGGAGCCTACGAGCAGTACTTC	CASSPRPIGQGAYEQYF
TRBV7-4	once	-	TRBJ2-1	TGTGCCAGCGGCCGGGACGGTCTTTCTTTAAATGAGCAGTTCTTC	CASGRDGLSLNEQFF
TRBV6-5	few	-	TRBJ1-2	TGTGCCAGCAGTTACTCGGGGTTTAACTATGGCTACACCTTC	CASSYSGFNYGYTF
TRBV19	-	TRBD1	TRBJ1-1	TGTGCCAGTATTAGGGACAGGGGTTACACTGAAGCTTTCTTT	CASIRDRGYTEAFF
TRBV2	-	-	TRBJ1-5	TGTGCCAGCCGACAATATAGCAATCAGCCCCAGCATTTT	CASRQYSNQPQHF
TRBV12-3/TRBV12-4	-	TRBD1	TRBJ2-1	TGTGCCAGCAGATTTCAGGGGGCAAATGAGCAGTTCTTC	CASRFQGANEQFF
TRBV29-1	few	-	TRBJ2-3	TGCAGCGTTCTGAGTAGTCCCACAGATACGCAGTATTTT	CSVLSSPTDTQYF
TRBV25-1	-	TRBD1	TRBJ2-7	TGTGCCAGCAGAGGGACAGGCCCAGGGTACTTC	CASRGTGPGYF
TRBV12-3/TRBV12-4	-	-	TRBJ2-7	TGCGCCGCAGGGCGCGGGGACGAGCAGTACTTC	CAAGRGDEQYF
TRBV6-1	-	TRBD2	TRBJ2-3	TGTGCCAGCAGCCGCGCTAGTAGCGGGAGGGGGGGTGGCACAGATACGCAGTATTTT	CASSRASSGRGGGTDTQYF
TRBV20-1	-	-	TRBJ2-2	TGCAGTGCTAGGAGCGTCCGGGAGCTGTTTTTT	CSARSVRELFF
TRBV4-1	-	TRBD2	TRBJ2-1	TGCGCCAGCAGCCAAGATCGAGCGGGAGGCTCAAATGAGCAGCTCTTC	CASSQDRAGGSNEQLF
TRBV6-2/TRBV6-3	many	TRBD2	TRBJ2-1	TGTGCCAGCAGTTACACCCCCGGACTAGCGTCCGGACGCGAGCAGTTCTTC	CASSYTPGLASGREQFF
TRBV5-1	few	-	TRBJ2-1	TGCGCCAGCAGCTTGGGGGACGGGAATGAGCAGTTCTTC	CASSLGDGNEQFF
TRBV7-6	-	-	TRBJ1-2	TGTGCCAGCAGCTCATCGGTAGGGGCTCGCGGCTACACCTTC	CASSSSVGARGYTF
TRBV20-1	-	TRBD1	TRBJ2-5	TGCAGTGCCCGGGACAGGGCCTACTCGAGGGGCTCGGAGACCCAGTACTTC	CSARDRAYSRGSETQYF
TRBV20-1	-	-	TRBJ2-7	TGCAGTGCTAGAGGGCCAGACGGGAGCGAGCAGTACTTC	CSARGPDGSEQYF
TRBV4-3	few	-	TRBJ2-5	TGCGCCAGCAGCCAAGACAGGGGCACAACATGGGGGACCCAGTACTTC	CASSQDRGTTWGTQYF
TRBV7-2	many	-	TRBJ2-3	TGTGCCAGCAGCTTAATGCTGAAGAGCACAGATACGCAGTATTTT	CASSLMLKSTDTQYF
TRBV30	-	-	TRBJ2-1	TGTGCCTGGAGTCTTCGCAGGAGCGGAGAGCAGTTCTTC	CAWSLRRSGEQFF